This T cell receptor beta chain emerged from a study of early T cells in non-severe SARS-CoV-2 infection (dated by TCRdb to the early 2020s). About the full investigation: TCR sequencing used bulk RNA from unsorted whole blood, so alpha and beta chains could not be paired. What the authors observed across the whole study: VDJdb matching was skewed toward anti-spike CD8 responses and likely underestimated virus-specific expansions, missing private and CD4 specificities.

Library generation was performed with 5' RACE. Sequencing took place on a NextSeq 500. Unique molecular identifiers were attached to individual cDNA molecules in the TCR library protocol so that sequencing error and PCR bias could be corrected. Sequencing covered both TCR alpha and beta chains, and within each sample the abundances of alpha and beta sequences were tightly co-correlated. In the original analysis: Decombinator V4 was used to perform V gene, J gene and CDR3 annotation of TCR sequences. TCRs were defined as expanded if a significant change between any two time points was detected under a Poisson model with p below 0.0001. Abundances of TCRs were expressed as counts per million after normalisation to the total number of TCRs sequenced in each sample. MAIT TCRs were defined by TRAV1-2 paired with TRAJ12, TRAJ20 or TRAJ33, and iNKT TCRs by TRAV10 paired with TRAJ18. VDJdb, accessed 1 November 2021, was searched for CMV, EBV and SARS-CoV-2 annotated TCRs, excluding TCRs annotated for multiple antigens. TCRdb reran the public reads through fastp at Q25 and MiXCR, keeping productive beta chains. Every CDR3 protein is listed once, alongside the most common genes and DNA of its rows. Clone size and V and J calls follow TCRdb, not the original study. Recorded for this sample are about 64,000 distinct CDR3 sequences; around 4.7% of them occurred a single time. The ten biggest clones cover around 5.2% of the sample.

The CDR3 goes from the cysteine to the phenylalanine over 15 residues. The entry retains the CDR3 DNA only, 45 bases that are in frame from base 1. The junction shows trimming of 4 bases on V and 7 bases on J, plus 20 bases between the germline ends. CDR1 and CDR2, per the germline V gene, are SGDLS and YYNGEE. The study was a case-control design nested within a healthcare worker cohort in London, UK, with weekly nasopharyngeal swab PCR tests and blood sampling. Healthcare workers were recruited between 23 and 31 March 2020, during the week of the UK lockdown, and were followed weekly for up to roughly 16 weeks. With respect to this clonotype: It has no known antigen specificity. No quality values exist for individual bases; no much larger clone is one base distant.

The sample taken for sequencing was whole blood. Here the chain combines TRBV9 and TRBJ2-5; there is no confident call for the D gene. This TCR was sampled from an adult who was a healthcare worker with PCR-confirmed SARS-CoV-2 infection or an uninfected control (not recorded which). CDR3 region: CASSQSPTTSGTQYF. The DNA is as follows: TGTGCCAGCAGCCAGAGCCCTACCACGTCGGGGACCCAGTACTTC.